Shown below are 28 T cell receptor beta chains from a single sample sequenced in a study of CD8 T cells in ankylosing spondylitis. TCRdb reprocessed the 5' RACE reads via MiXCR and lists one record per CDR3 protein. The table shows around 30,000 distinct CDR3 sequences, with around 6.7% occurring only once. The sequencing input was blood, either unsorted or a sorted T cell fraction (not recorded which). All receptors derive from a male donor with ankylosing spondylitis or in good health (not recorded which).

This clonotype has a count of ten or more. The V gene is TRBV3-2, the J gene TRBJ2-1. TRBV3-2 is designated a pseudogene. The CDR3 sequence is 20 residues long. The CDR3 reads CASSQERFVSLERSYNEQFF. The DNA of the CDR3 is TGTGCCAGCAGCCAAGAAAGGTTCGTTAGCCTCGAACGCTCGTACAATGAGCAGTTCTTC.

At least ten counts were recorded for this clonotype. J is TRBJ2-7 and V is TRBV7-8, with no clear D. Between the trimmed V and J ends, which lost 1 base and 7 bases, there was a span of 17 bases. Germline CDR1 reads SGHVS; CDR2 reads FQNEAQ. This CDR3 has 15 residues. CDR3 in amino acids: CASSLGGDFPREQYF. The CDR3 nucleotides are TGTGCCAGCAGCTTAGGAGGCGACTTTCCGCGGGAGCAGTACTTC.

In this sample, this clonotype turned up many times. The DNA for the CDR3 is TGTGCCAGCACTCCCGGGTGGAGGGGAGAGACCCAGTACTTC. Protein sequence: CASTPGWRGETQYF. The chain joins TRBV28 to TRBJ2-5; TRBD2 is a possible D gene (6 bases). This CDR3 comprises 14 residues. The germline gives CDR1 MDHEN, CDR2 SYDVKM. Trimming pared 7 bases from V and 4 bases from J, leaving 16 bases between.

This clonotype was picked up many times. This sequence joins TRBV20-1 and TRBJ2-1; 8 bases fit TRBD2. The CDR3 is 15 residues long. Germline V CDR1 and CDR2: DFQATT, SNEGSKA (reference sequence). The junction had 8 bases not matched to a gene; V was cut back by 3 bases and J by 4 bases. CDR3 sequence reads: CSASVKLAGYNEQFF. DNA of the CDR3: TGCAGTGCTAGTGTTAAGCTAGCGGGTTACAATGAGCAGTTCTTC.

This clonotype was recorded many times. The J gene is TRBJ1-6, the V gene TRBV7-2, with unresolved D. Germline V gives CDR1 SGHTA, CDR2 FQGNSA. V was cut by 0 bases and J by 7 bases, with 7 bases left in between. This CDR3 comprises 14 residues. The CDR3 sequence is CASSLAARNSPLHF. CDR3 nucleotide sequence: TGTGCCAGCAGCTTAGCCGCCAGAAATTCACCCCTCCACTTT.

This clonotype was detected many times. This sequence joins TRBV25-1 and TRBJ2-5; D is uncertain. V was pared by 1 base and J by 5 bases, with 8 bases between. This CDR3 has 13 residues. Germline V lookup: CDR1 MGHDK, CDR2 SYGVNS. The CDR3 nucleotides are TGTGCCAGCAGTGAATGGGCTAGGGAGACCCAGTACTTC. Protein sequence: CASSEWARETQYF.

This clonotype was recorded at least ten times. The chain recombines TRBV2 with TRBJ2-1; 12 nucleotides agree with TRBD2. This CDR3 is built from 15 residues. CDR1 and CDR2 (germline): SNHLY, FYNNEI. J was trimmed by 6 bases and V by 4 bases; bases with no gene match: 4. CDR3 in DNA: TGTGCCAGCAGTGCGCTAGCGGGAGGGTTCAATGAGCAGTTCTTC. Residues: CASSALAGGFNEQFF.

This clonotype showed up many times. The V and J genes are TRBV20-1 and TRBJ1-6, with 7 positions matching TRBD1. Germline values: CDR1 DFQATT, CDR2 SNEGSKA (reference sequence). V shed 8 bases, J shed 7 bases, and the junction held 8 bases outside the gene matches. This CDR3 region has 13 residues. The CDR3 here is CSSPTGRNSPLHF. In DNA form, the CDR3 reads TGCAGTTCCCCGACAGGGAGGAATTCACCCCTCCACTTT.

This clonotype has only a few counts. This sequence joins TRBV20-1 and TRBJ2-3; 11 nucleotides line up with TRBD2. The CDR3 spans 22 residues. The germline CDR1 and CDR2 sequences are DFQATT and SNEGSKA (reference sequence). V was pared by 4 bases and J by 0 bases, with 24 bases of the junction left unmatched. CDR3 bases: TGCAGTGCTAACCCCGCATCGGGAGTAGCGGGAGGGCTGAAAGAAAGCACAGATACGCAGTATTTT. It translates to CSANPASGVAGGLKESTDTQYF.

This clonotype was counted a few times. The CDR3 DNA follows: TGCGCCAGCAGCCAAGATCCCAGCGGAGCGTGGAATGAGCAGTTCTTC. It specifies CASSQDPSGAWNEQFF. The rearrangement joins TRBV4-1 to TRBJ2-1; D may be TRBD2 (5 bases). Trimming stripped 0 bases from V and 7 bases from J, with 16 bases between. The CDR3 loop spans 16 amino acids. The V gene's germline CDR1 is MGHRA and CDR2 YSYEKL.

This clonotype was counted ten times or more. This rearrangement joins TRBV9 to TRBJ2-3, with D possibly being TRBD2 (5 bases). V lost 2 bases and J lost 6, with 10 bases in between. This CDR3 is built from 13 residues. Looked up from germline, CDR1 is SGDLS and CDR2 is YYNGEE. The CDR3 DNA is TGTGCCAGCAGCGTTCTAGCTCGGGATACGCAGTATTTT. Amino acid sequence: CASSVLARDTQYF.

This clonotype has ten or more counts. The chain employs TRBV4-1 and TRBJ1-2; tentative D call: TRBD1 (5 bases). The germline gives CDR1 MGHRA, CDR2 YSYEKL. This CDR3 contains 16 residues. V was clipped by 1 base and J by 6 bases, with 18 bases between them. Here the CDR3 DNA reads TGCGCCAGCAGCCAAGGACGCGGGGGTGCCTTGGATGGCTACACCTTC. Amino acids: CASSQGRGGALDGYTF.

The sample holds many counts of this clonotype. The V gene is TRBV15, the J gene TRBJ2-3; D call uncertain. Germline values: CDR1 LNHNV, CDR2 YYDKDF (reference sequence). V lost 0 bases and J 2 bases, leaving 12 bases between the germline ends. The CDR3 contains 16 residues. The CDR3 spells CATSRDRLGLTDTQYF. The CDR3 DNA follows: TGTGCCACCAGCAGAGATCGGTTAGGGCTCACAGATACGCAGTATTTT.

This clonotype was counted at least ten times. The chain has TRBV10-2 and TRBJ2-1; 7 bases map to TRBD2. V shed 6 bases and J 0 bases; nucleotides not matched to a gene: 2. CDR3 length: 14 residues. Germline V gene sequence: CDR1 WSHSY, CDR2 SAAADI. CDR3: CASRRGSSYNEQFF. CDR3 sequence (DNA): TGCGCCAGCAGGCGGGGGAGCTCCTACAATGAGCAGTTCTTC.

This clonotype showed up many times. The J gene is TRBJ2-5, the V gene TRBV27, with 9 bases fitting TRBD1. V gave up 6 bases and J gave up 5 bases; unmatched junction bases: 7. The germline CDR1 and CDR2 sequences are MNHEY and SMNVEV (reference sequence). The CDR3 is made up of 14 amino acids. The DNA for the CDR3 is TGTGCCAGCAGGCCACAGGGGGCTTTGGAGACCCAGTACTTC. Its protein is CASRPQGALETQYF.

The V call is TRBV12-3 or TRBV12-4, the J call TRBJ2-7; the match to TRBD1 covers 9 bases. CDR3 length: 12 residues. With 5 bases clipped from V and 12 bases from J, the junction kept 8 bases outside the gene matches. DNA of the CDR3: TGTGCCAGCAGTCCCGGACAGGGGAGATCGTACTTC. Its protein is CASSPGQGRSYF.

This clonotype came up many times. The rearrangement joins TRBV5-6 to TRBJ2-3, with no clear D. In germline, CDR1 is SGHDT, CDR2 YYEEEE. CDR3 size: 13 residues. The V end lost 4 bases, the J end lost 6 bases, and 12 bases lay between the germline ends. Written as DNA, the CDR3 is TGTGCCAGCAGCCGGCTCCGGATGGATACGCAGTATTTT. Residues: CASSRLRMDTQYF.

Ten or more counts support this clonotype. The CDR3 spells CATSRGQGSYEQYF. In DNA form, the CDR3 reads TGTGCCACCAGCAGAGGACAGGGGTCCTACGAGCAGTACTTC. The chain employs TRBV15 and TRBJ2-7, with 8 positions matching TRBD1. CDR3 length: 14 amino acids. The V gene end was trimmed by 1 base and the J gene end by 1 base; junction bases not matched to a gene: 0. Germline lookup yields CDR1 LNHNV and CDR2 YYDKDF (reference sequence).

The gene calls are TRBV30 and TRBJ2-7; TRBD1 matches 7 bases. Germline CDR1 reads GTSNPN; CDR2 reads SVGIG (reference sequence). The CDR3 length is 15 residues. Trimming cost V 2 bases and J 5 bases; bases outside gene matches: 12. The CDR3, as DNA: TGTGCCTGGAGTCATGACAGGGTGAGCTTCCACGAGCAGTACTTC. Translation: CAWSHDRVSFHEQYF.

This clonotype is large. The V call is TRBV20-1, the J call TRBJ2-1, with D uncertain. Germline CDR1 DFQATT, CDR2 SNEGSKA (reference sequence). V shed 4 bases and J shed 1 base, with 23 bases lying between them. This CDR3 has 18 residues. CDR3 sequence reads: CSATILLDNSESYNEQFF. The CDR3 DNA follows: TGCAGTGCTACTATTCTCCTGGATAACAGCGAATCCTACAATGAGCAGTTCTTC.

V is TRBV7-2 and J is TRBJ2-1, with 8 bases identical to TRBD2. V lost 4 bases and J lost 7; bases outside the gene matches: 12. This CDR3 has 16 residues. Germline-derived CDR1 and CDR2 are SGHTA and FQGNSA. The CDR3 nucleotides read TGTGCCAGCAGCTCCTGGTCCAGCGGGGGATGGAATGAGCAGTTCTTC. It is translated as CASSSWSSGGWNEQFF.

This clonotype occurred many times. The CDR3 region has the DNA TGTGCCAGCAGTCCGACTAGCGGGTCTTACAATGAGCAGTTCTTC. It translates to CASSPTSGSYNEQFF. V and J are TRBV9 and TRBJ2-1; 10 positions agree with TRBD2. Germline loops: CDR1 SGDLS, CDR2 YYNGEE. The CDR3 totals 15 residues. Losses at the gene ends were 5 bases for V and 4 bases for J; bases not matched to a gene: 6.

A note on this clonotype: Being one base from a much bigger clone, this may be a read error. This sequence joins TRBV19 and TRBJ2-2; D unclear. Trimming stripped 5 bases from V and 0 bases from J, with 13 bases between. CDR1 is LNHDA, CDR2 SQIVND, per germline (reference sequence). The CDR3 loop spans 16 amino acids. The CDR3 nucleotides are TGTGCCAGTAGTCCCCGTGCGATTGCGAACACCGGGGAGCTGTTTTTT. This gives the protein CASSPRAIANTGELFF.

This clonotype is medium-sized (0.01 to 0.1%). V and J are TRBV12-3 or TRBV12-4 and TRBJ2-1, with TRBD2 as a possible D gene (6 bases). The CDR3 consists of 14 residues. V was shortened by 4 bases and J by 8 bases, with 15 bases between the two germline ends. The CDR3 spells CASSSGLPADEQFF. The CDR3 DNA sequence: TGTGCCAGCAGTTCTGGACTACCGGCCGATGAGCAGTTCTTC.

Ten or more counts support this clonotype. V and J are TRBV5-1 and TRBJ2-5; no clear D gene. The CDR3 has 13 amino acids. Trimming stripped 3 bases from V and 3 bases from J, with 9 bases between. Germline V gene lookup returns CDR1 SGHRS and CDR2 YFSETQ. CDR3 sequence: CASSYGSKETQYF. For the CDR3, the DNA is TGCGCCAGCAGCTACGGCAGCAAAGAGACCCAGTACTTC.

This clonotype was observed at least ten times. This chain uses TRBV12-3 or TRBV12-4 with TRBJ2-2, with D perhaps matching TRBD2 (7 bases). This CDR3 is 14 amino acids long. V was trimmed by 7 bases and J by 7 bases, leaving 16 bases between them. The CDR3 coding sequence is TGTGCCAGCACCCCGGGGGGCGTAGGCGGGGAGCTGTTTTTT. It specifies CASTPGGVGGELFF.

This clonotype came up many times. CDR3 bases: TGCAGTGCTACTAGGGTAGGGAACACCGGGGAGCTGTTTTTT. Translation gives CSATRVGNTGELFF. The chain carries TRBV20-1 and TRBJ2-2, with D hard to call. Germline V lookup: CDR1 DFQATT, CDR2 SNEGSKA (reference sequence). The V end was cut by 4 bases, the J end by 1 base, with 10 bases between. The CDR3 length is 14 residues.

The sample holds many counts of this clonotype. This rearrangement joins TRBV10-3 to TRBJ2-2; the match to TRBD2 covers 8 bases. The CDR3 loop spans 14 amino acids. After removal of 8 bases from V and 6 bases from J, the junction contained 8 bases not matched to a gene. Germline CDR1 and CDR2: ENHRY and SYGVKD. Here the CDR3 DNA reads TGTGCCATCCGAGCGGGAGTCGGTGCCGGGGAGCTGTTTTTT. Amino acid sequence: CAIRAGVGAGELFF.